Presented here are 10 T cell receptor beta chains from one specimen sequenced in a study of blood T cell repertoires in COVID-19. Sequenced by immunoSEQ multiplex PCR; TCRdb stores in-frame clones only, minus some. The top ten clones hold approximately 0.99% of a sample with a few hundred thousand clones, about 90% of them seen once. The material sequenced was PBMCs or T cells enriched from blood (not recorded which). These receptors all stem from a woman aged 25 to 39 who had recovered from COVID-19.

The chain carries TRBV3-1 (or the pseudogene TRBV3-2) and TRBJ1-1; TRBD1 is a possible D gene (5 bases). V gave up 4 bases and J gave up 3 bases, with 21 bases separating them. CDR1 and CDR2 from the germline V gene are LGHDT and YNNKEL (reference sequence). The CDR3 covers 17 residues. The CDR3 region is CASSPLGAGLSDTEAFF. CDR3 DNA sequence: TGTGCCAGCAGCCCATTAGGCGCAGGGTTGTCGGACACTGAAGCTTTCTTT.

J is TRBJ2-7 and V is TRBV12-5; TRBD1 agrees at 7 bases. Trimming at V came to 7 bases and at J to 2 bases, leaving 8 bases not matched to a gene. The CDR3 consists of 14 residues. From germline, CDR1 is LGHNT and CDR2 FRNRAP. The DNA for the CDR3 is TGTGCTAGTGCTTTTGGGGGACAGACCTACGAGCAGTACTTC. It translates to CASAFGGQTYEQYF.

V gene TRBV24-1 combines with J gene TRBJ2-4, with 8 bases identical to TRBD2. CDR1 is KGHDR, CDR2 SFDVKD, per germline. V shed 2 bases and J 1 base; nucleotides not matched to a gene: 6. CDR3 length equals 17 residues. This chain's CDR3 is CATSDSGGERAKNIQYF. The CDR3 nucleotides read TGTGCCACCAGTGATTCGGGGGGGGAAAGGGCCAAAAACATTCAGTACTTC.

CDR3 bases: TGTGCCAGCAGGTCCACTAGCGGGGACACCGGGGAGCTGTTTTTT. This gives the protein CASRSTSGDTGELFF. V and J are TRBV2 and TRBJ2-2, with 10 bases lining up with TRBD2. The CDR3 sequence is 15 residues long. Germline assignment: CDR1 SNHLY and CDR2 FYNNEI. V was pared by 6 bases and J by 3 bases, with 4 bases of the junction left unmatched.

The rearrangement links TRBV9 to TRBJ1-2, with a tentative D call TRBD1 (5 bases). Germline V gene data show CDR1 as SGDLS and CDR2 as YYNGEE. The CDR3 length is 13 residues. Deletions cut 3 bases from V and 5 bases from J, with 11 bases between. CDR3: CASSADSSYGYTF. The CDR3 region has the DNA TGTGCCAGCAGCGCCGACAGTTCTTATGGCTACACCTTC. Drawing the rest from reference TRBV9 and TRBJ1-2, the complete variable domain is DSGVTQTPKHLITATGQRVTLRCSPRSGDLSVYWYQQSLDQGLQFLIQYYNGEERAKGNILERFSAQQFPDLHSELNLSSLELGDSALYFCASSADSSYGYTFGSGTRLTVV.

The chain has TRBV6-5 and TRBJ2-5; D gene unclear. This CDR3 spans 12 amino acids. Germline assignment: CDR1 MNHEY and CDR2 SVGAGI. V lost 6 bases and J 5 bases, leaving 10 bases between the germline ends. The DNA of the CDR3 is TGTGCCAGCAGGGTTCCTACGGAGACCCAGTACTTC. It codes for CASRVPTETQYF.

The chain couples TRBV7-2 to TRBJ1-4, with D possibly matching TRBD1 (5 bases). This CDR3 spans 16 amino acids. Trimming pared 5 bases from V and 7 bases from J, leaving 20 bases between. Germline CDR1 reads SGHTA; CDR2 reads FQGNSA. The DNA of the CDR3 is TGTGCCAGCAGCGACCCTACAAGGGGTCAGGGTGAAAAACTGTTTTTT. Translation: CASSDPTRGQGEKLFF.

The genes are TRBV29-1 and TRBJ1-1; 8 nucleotides agree with TRBD1. This CDR3 contains 14 residues. Germline CDR1 reads SQVTM; CDR2 reads ANQGSEA. The ends lost 4 bases at V and 3 bases at J; junction bases unmatched: 7. The CDR3 coding sequence is TGCAGCGTTGTTCGACAGGGGAAATACACTGAAGCTTTCTTT. Its protein is CSVVRQGKYTEAFF.

The rearrangement joins TRBV11-2 to TRBJ1-6, with TRBD1 identical over 7 bases. J gave up 3 bases and V 1 base, and 0 bases lay outside the gene matches. This CDR3 region has 15 residues. Germline CDR1 and CDR2: SGHAT and FQNNGV. CDR3 region: CASSLGDSYNSPLHF. In DNA form, the CDR3 reads TGTGCCAGCAGCTTAGGGGACAGCTATAATTCACCCCTCCACTTT.

This clone has only one observation. The chain links TRBV11-2 to TRBJ2-7, with 8 bases fitting TRBD1. Germline V gene data show CDR1 as SGHAT and CDR2 as FQNNGV. V dropped 1 base and J dropped 1; count of bases not matched to a gene: 9. This CDR3 has 17 amino acids. The CDR3 nucleotides read TGTGCCAGCAGCTTAGTGGGTCCGGGACAGGCATCCTACGAGCAGTACTTC. Amino acid sequence: CASSLVGPGQASYEQYF.